Below, 12 T cell receptor beta chains from the same sample are listed, as sequenced in a study of OX40 agonist ivuxolimab in advanced cancers. Sequencing was performed with immunoSEQ multiplex PCR; in TCRdb, only in-frame clones are kept and a portion is missing. Of over 15,000 clones in the sample, 75% to 85% are singletons; the top ten hold around an eighth. The input for sequencing was CD4+ or CD8+ T cells sorted from blood, taken in a trial of the OX40 agonist ivuxolimab. The receptors come from an adult with an advanced solid tumor such as melanoma, head and neck, liver or kidney cancer.

In this sample, this clone turned up once. The chain employs TRBV7-9 and TRBJ2-3, with D perhaps being TRBD1 or TRBD2 (5 bases each). Germline values: CDR1 SEHNR, CDR2 FQNEAQ (reference sequence). The CDR3 runs 15 residues. Trimming took off 5 bases at V and 6 bases at J, with 18 bases between the two ends. CDR3 coding DNA: TGTGCCAGCAGCGAGGGGTCGACCCTCCTGGATACGCAGTATTTT. Protein sequence: CASSEGSTLLDTQYF.

The chain links TRBV5-1 to TRBJ2-1; TRBD2 matches 10 bases. V shed 0 bases, J shed 4 bases, and the junction held 10 bases outside the gene matches. CDR3 length: 18 amino acids. Germline V CDR1 and CDR2: SGHRS, YFSETQ. CDR3 in amino acids: CASSLAIPGLASYNEQFF. The CDR3 DNA reads TGCGCCAGCAGCTTGGCTATTCCGGGACTAGCGTCGTACAATGAGCAGTTCTTC.

The chain has TRBV4-1 and TRBJ1-1; 11 bases are a match to TRBD1. The CDR3 length is 18 residues. V gave up 2 bases and J gave up 3 bases; unmatched junction bases: 11. Germline loops: CDR1 MGHRA, CDR2 YSYEKL. The CDR3 protein is CASSQPWTGGRLDTEAFF. The CDR3 nucleotides are TGCGCCAGCAGCCAACCCTGGACAGGGGGCAGGTTGGACACTGAAGCTTTCTTT.

V usage is TRBV7-2 and J usage is TRBJ1-3, with 10 bases matching TRBD1. V dropped 5 bases and J dropped 6; count of bases not matched to a gene: 4. The CDR3 is made up of 14 amino acids. CDR1 and CDR2 (germline): SGHTA, FQGNSA. DNA of the CDR3: TGTGCCAGCAGCAGACAGGGGGCTGAAAACACCATATATTTT. It specifies CASSRQGAENTIYF. Complete variable domain (other parts from reference TRBV7-2 and TRBJ1-3): GAGVSQSPSNKVTEKGKDVELRCDPISGHTALYWYRQSLGQGLEFLIYFQGNSAPDKSGLPSDRFSAERTGGSVSTLTIQRTQQEDSAVYLCASSRQGAENTIYFGEGSWLTVV.

This rearrangement joins TRBV28 to TRBJ1-6; TRBD1 might be the D (6 bases). V lost 5 bases to trimming and J lost 0 bases, with 14 bases between them. The CDR3 length is 17 residues. CDR1 is MDHEN and CDR2 is SYDVKM in the germline V gene. The CDR3 spells CASSPGRGSSYNSPLHF. CDR3 nucleotides: TGTGCCAGCAGTCCGGGAAGGGGGAGCTCCTATAATTCACCCCTCCACTTT.

The chain links TRBV18 to TRBJ2-7, with D possibly TRBD2 on 6 matching bases. The germline gives CDR1 KGHSH, CDR2 LQKENI. This CDR3 spans 12 amino acids. The V and J ends lost 3 bases and 5 bases respectively, with 8 bases between them. The CDR3 nucleotides are TGTGCCAGCTCACCGACTAGGGACGAGCAGTACTTC. Translated: CASSPTRDEQYF.

This clone was seen more than once but under ten times. The chain couples TRBV7-3 to TRBJ2-5, with 9 bases matching TRBD1. J lost 5 bases, V lost 1 base, and 5 bases had no gene match. CDR3 length: 15 residues. Germline V lookup: CDR1 SGHTA, CDR2 FQGTGA. The CDR3 sequence is CASSLMGQGFETQYF. The CDR3 DNA reads TGTGCCAGCAGCTTAATGGGACAGGGATTCGAGACCCAGTACTTC.

The chain carries TRBV28 and TRBJ1-3; D uncertain. The CDR3 has 14 residues. Germline V CDR1 and CDR2: MDHEN, SYDVKM. Trimming removed 7 bases at V and 2 bases at J, with 12 bases between. The CDR3 DNA reads TGTGCCAGCATGGAACCCGGGGCTGGAAACACCATATATTTT. Its protein product is CASMEPGAGNTIYF.

The J gene is TRBJ1-1, the V gene TRBV6-1; 10 bases are a match to TRBD1. CDR1 MNHNS and CDR2 SASEGT come from the germline V gene. The length of the CDR3 is 11 residues. With V trimmed by 8 bases and J by 9 bases, 3 bases remained unmatched. The CDR3 DNA reads TGTGCCAGCGGGGGACAGGGGCAAGCTTTCTTT. Protein sequence: CASGGQGQAFF.

V gene TRBV5-1 combines with J gene TRBJ1-4; possibly TRBD1 for D (6 bases). CDR3 length: 15 residues. Looked up from germline, CDR1 is SGHRS and CDR2 is YFSETQ. V shed 2 bases and J shed 4 bases, with 12 bases lying between them. The CDR3 DNA reads TGCGCCAGCAGCTTCCAGGGGAGGGGTAATGAAAAACTGTTTTTT. Amino acid sequence: CASSFQGRGNEKLFF.

This rearrangement joins TRBV9 to TRBJ2-5; 7 bases align to TRBD1. The DNA end lines up better with TRBJ2-7; the J call may be wrong. This CDR3 has 16 residues. Looked up from germline, CDR1 is SGDLS and CDR2 is YYNGEE. The CDR3 is CASSLRQGLGAYEQYF. CDR3 in DNA: TGTGCCAGCAGCCTCAGACAGGGTTTAGGGGCCTACGAGCAGTACTTC.

The V and J genes are TRBV6-5 and TRBJ1-2, with 8 bases lining up with TRBD1. The CDR3 totals 15 residues. The J segment lost 4 bases and the V segment lost 0 bases, leaving 4 bases of the junction unmatched. Germline V lookup: CDR1 MNHEY, CDR2 SVGAGI. DNA of the CDR3: TGTGCCAGCAGTTACTCAACGACAGGGGCCTATGGCTACACCTTC. Translated, it gives CASSYSTTGAYGYTF.